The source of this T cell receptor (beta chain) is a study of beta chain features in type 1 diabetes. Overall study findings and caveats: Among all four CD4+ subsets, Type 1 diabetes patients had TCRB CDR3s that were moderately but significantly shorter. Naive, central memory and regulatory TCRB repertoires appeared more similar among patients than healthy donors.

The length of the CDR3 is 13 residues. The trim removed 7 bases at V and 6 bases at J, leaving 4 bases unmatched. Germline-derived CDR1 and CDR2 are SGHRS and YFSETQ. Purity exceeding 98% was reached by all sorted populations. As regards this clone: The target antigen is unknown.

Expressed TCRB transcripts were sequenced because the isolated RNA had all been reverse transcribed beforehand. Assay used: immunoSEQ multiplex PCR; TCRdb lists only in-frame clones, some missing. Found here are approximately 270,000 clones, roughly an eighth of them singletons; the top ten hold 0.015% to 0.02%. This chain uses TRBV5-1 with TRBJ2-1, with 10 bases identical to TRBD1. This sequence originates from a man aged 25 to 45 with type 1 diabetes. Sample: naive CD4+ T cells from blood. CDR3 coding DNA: TGCGCCAGCCGGGACAGGGGAGTCAATGAGCAGTTCTTC. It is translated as CASRDRGVNEQFF.